These 23 T cell receptor beta chains were all obtained from the same sample, sequenced in a study of cytomegalovirus exposure and HLA in healthy donors. Method: immunoSEQ multiplex PCR; TCRdb's copy keeps in-frame clones and lacks some. The sample records around 220,000 clones, 70% to 90% being singletons. The sequencing sample was made of PBMCs. Every receptor here comes from a young woman in good health and CMV-seronegative.

The chain recombines TRBV5-6 with TRBJ2-7, with 11 bases that match TRBD1. Germline V gives CDR1 SGHDT, CDR2 YYEEEE. V lost 3 bases and J lost 4; bases outside the gene matches: 0. The CDR3 covers 13 residues. The CDR3 protein is CASSWDRGYEQYF. The CDR3 nucleotides are TGTGCCAGCAGCTGGGACAGGGGGTACGAGCAGTACTTC.

Concerning this clone: At one end the junction does not follow the germline gene, possibly because of a read error. This rearrangement joins TRBV29-1 to TRBJ1-3; TRBD1 matches 8 bases. Germline V gene data show CDR1 as SQVTM and CDR2 as ANQGSEA. The CDR3 has 15 residues. The CDR3 sequence: CSVEEGTGRGNTIYF. CDR3 coding DNA: TGCAGCGTCGAAGAGGGGACAGGTCGAGGAAACACCATATATTTT.

This sequence joins TRBV27 and TRBJ2-7; D possibly corresponds to TRBD1 (5 bases). V was clipped by 2 bases and J by 4 bases, with 12 bases between them. Germline CDR1 is MNHEY and CDR2 is SMNVEV (reference sequence). The CDR3 extends over 14 amino acids. Here the CDR3 reads CASSLRGLTYEQYF. The CDR3 DNA sequence: TGTGCCAGCAGTTTAAGGGGCCTGACATACGAGCAGTACTTC.

This chain uses TRBV5-1 with TRBJ2-5; maybe TRBD1 (6 bases). Trimming left V 4 bases short and J 5 bases short, with 18 bases between. This CDR3 is 15 amino acids long. CDR1 is SGHRS and CDR2 is YFSETQ in the germline V gene. CDR3 nucleotide sequence: TGCGCCAGCAGCCTTCGGGACACGGGCCTGGAGACCCAGTACTTC. Amino acids: CASSLRDTGLETQYF.

The chain has TRBV5-4 and TRBJ2-1; D is possibly TRBD1 (6 bases). The CDR3 loop spans 15 amino acids. Per germline, CDR1 SGHNT and CDR2 YYREEE (reference sequence). V was pared by 5 bases and J by 0 bases, with 12 bases between. The CDR3 region has the DNA TGTGCCAGCAGTTTAAGGGGGAGCTCCTACAATGAGCAGTTCTTC. Its protein product is CASSLRGSSYNEQFF.

Points on this clone: One junction end does not reproduce the germline sequence, and a read error may be involved. The chain links TRBV7-7 to TRBJ2-2, with D perhaps TRBD1 (5 bases). The CDR3 is made up of 16 amino acids. From germline, CDR1 is SSHAT and CDR2 FNYEAQ (reference sequence). The CDR3 DNA follows: TGTGCTAGCAGCTTTCAGTTAGGGGTCAACACCGGGGAGCTGTTTTTT. The encoded protein is CASSFQLGVNTGELFF.

The chain has TRBV7-8 and TRBJ2-7; 8 positions match TRBD1. V lost 1 base and J lost 6; bases outside the gene matches: 2. Germline CDR1 and CDR2: SGHVS and FQNEAQ. The CDR3 is made up of 13 amino acids. The CDR3 sequence: CASSLGGQGEQYF. In DNA, the CDR3 is TGTGCCAGCAGCTTAGGAGGACAGGGCGAGCAGTACTTC. Combining the CDR3 with reference TRBV7-8 and TRBJ2-7 gives the whole variable domain GAGVSQSPRYKVAKRGQDVALRCDPISGHVSLFWYQQALGQGPEFLTYFQNEAQLDKSGLPSDRFFAERPEGSVSTLKIQRTQQEDSAVYLCASSLGGQGEQYFGPGTRLTVT.

The genes are TRBV5-1 and TRBJ1-4; 7 bases are a match to TRBD1. V lost 6 bases to trimming and J lost 6 bases; unmatched junction nucleotides: 8. The CDR3 loop spans 14 amino acids. CDR1 and CDR2 (germline): SGHRS, YFSETQ. The CDR3 DNA reads as TGCGCCAGCACCCCGGGACAGCGGGATGAAAAACTGTTTTTT. It specifies CASTPGQRDEKLFF.

V and J are TRBV28 and TRBJ1-5, with TRBD1 as a possible D gene (6 bases). This CDR3 has 15 residues. Trimming took off 2 bases at V and 4 bases at J, with 12 bases between the two ends. Germline CDR1 reads MDHEN; CDR2 reads SYDVKM. This chain's CDR3 is CASSLLGQMNQPQHF. DNA of the CDR3: TGTGCCAGCAGTTTACTAGGACAGATGAATCAGCCCCAGCATTTT.

CDR3 residues: CASSEYIEAETQYF. The CDR3 DNA follows: TGTGCCAGCAGTGAATACATAGAGGCAGAGACCCAGTACTTC. V and J are TRBV25-1 and TRBJ2-5, with D uncertain. The germline V and J ends were trimmed by 0 bases and 4 bases, with 9 bases remaining between them. This CDR3 region has 14 residues. Germline CDR1 reads MGHDK; CDR2 reads SYGVNS.

The rearrangement uses TRBV30 and TRBJ1-2, with 9 positions matching TRBD1. From germline, CDR1 is GTSNPN and CDR2 SVGIG (reference sequence). V gave up 4 bases and J gave up 4 bases; unmatched junction bases: 16. The CDR3 has 17 amino acids. CDR3 residues: CAWTVRGQGSRSYGYTF. The CDR3, as DNA: TGTGCCTGGACGGTTAGGGGACAGGGATCACGCTCCTATGGCTACACCTTC.

Only one count was recorded for this clone. CDR3 loop: CASSLEQGAGGYTF. The CDR3 DNA reads as TGTGCCAGCAGCTTAGAACAGGGGGCTGGCGGCTACACCTTC. V gene TRBV7-2 combines with J gene TRBJ1-2, with 9 bases identical to TRBD1. From germline, CDR1 is SGHTA and CDR2 FQGNSA. V dropped 1 base and J dropped 8; count of bases not matched to a gene: 5. The CDR3 contains 14 residues.

The rearrangement joins TRBV28 to TRBJ2-7; D is ambiguous. Germline CDR1 MDHEN, CDR2 SYDVKM. The V end was cut by 4 bases, the J end by 3 bases, with 4 bases between. The length of the CDR3 is 11 residues. As DNA, the CDR3 is TGTGCCAGCAGTTCCCTCTACGAGCAGTACTTC. Amino acid sequence: CASSSLYEQYF.

The rearrangement joins TRBV18 to TRBJ2-7, with 9 nucleotides matching TRBD1. V trimming: 4 bases; J trimming: 2 bases; junction bases outside the gene matches: 12. The CDR3 has 17 residues. Germline values: CDR1 KGHSH, CDR2 LQKENI. The CDR3: CASSLTPGTGLTYEQYF. The CDR3 nucleotides read TGTGCCAGCTCACTAACCCCCGGGACAGGGCTAACCTACGAGCAGTACTTC.

The rearrangement uses TRBV5-1 and TRBJ1-2; D is uncertain. The V end was cut by 2 bases, the J end by 4 bases, with 12 bases between. Germline CDR1 is SGHRS and CDR2 is YFSETQ. The CDR3 covers 14 residues. This chain's CDR3 is CASSLEGNSYGYTF. CDR3 nucleotide sequence: TGCGCCAGCAGCTTAGAGGGCAACTCCTATGGCTACACCTTC.

The rearrangement uses TRBV6-6 and TRBJ1-5; the D gene is possibly TRBD1 (6 bases). The germline gives CDR1 MNHNY, CDR2 SVGAGI (reference sequence). V gave up 5 bases and J gave up 1 base, with 9 bases separating them. The CDR3 runs 14 residues. The CDR3 bases are TGTGCCAGCAGTCCACAGGGAAGCAATCAGCCCCAGCATTTT. Its protein is CASSPQGSNQPQHF.

CDR3 bases: TGTGCCTCGGATCGGGGGGAGACCCAGTACTTC. Translating gives CASDRGETQYF. V is TRBV30 and J is TRBJ2-5; tentative D call: TRBD2 (6 bases). The CDR3 is 11 residues long. V shed 7 bases and J shed 5 bases, with 11 bases lying between them. Germline CDR1 GTSNPN, CDR2 SVGIG (reference sequence).

The V call is TRBV5-1, the J call TRBJ2-2, with 12 bases identical to TRBD2. In germline, CDR1 is SGHRS, CDR2 YFSETQ. Trimming cost V 4 bases and J 3 bases; bases outside gene matches: 10. The CDR3 contains 18 residues. CDR3 protein: CASSPGTSGPPHTGELFF. The CDR3 coding sequence is TGCGCCAGCAGCCCTGGGACTAGCGGGCCCCCCCACACCGGGGAGCTGTTTTTT.

The rearrangement joins TRBV28 to TRBJ2-3; weak D call: TRBD2 (7 bases). V was cut by 3 bases and J by 3 bases, with 16 bases left in between. CDR3 length: 16 residues. Germline assignment: CDR1 MDHEN and CDR2 SYDVKM. The CDR3 loop is CASSLGGAGRTDTQYF. The DNA for the CDR3 is TGTGCCAGCAGTTTGGGGGGGGCGGGAAGAACAGATACGCAGTATTTT.

The chain has TRBV29-1 and TRBJ2-1; weak D call: TRBD2 (5 bases). Germline V gene data show CDR1 as SQVTM and CDR2 as ANQGSEA. The CDR3 totals 14 residues. Trimming removed 3 bases at V and 6 bases at J, with 15 bases between. CDR3: CSVEVTNWVNEQFF. CDR3 in DNA: TGCAGCGTTGAGGTGACTAATTGGGTCAATGAGCAGTTCTTC.

This chain connects TRBV5-6 to TRBJ2-3; TRBD1 agrees at 10 bases. CDR3 length: 17 amino acids. With V trimmed by 3 bases and J by 5 bases, 12 bases remained unmatched. The germline V gene encodes CDR1 SGHDT and CDR2 YYEEEE. CDR3 DNA sequence: TGTGCCAGCAGCTCGTCCCGGGACAGGGGAGGTAAAGATACGCAGTATTTT. Amino acid sequence: CASSSSRDRGGKDTQYF.

The chain uses TRBV4-2 and TRBJ2-1; 9 positions match TRBD2. Germline assignment: CDR1 LGHNA and CDR2 YNFKEQ. The V and J ends lost 0 bases and 8 bases, in that order; junction bases with no gene match: 11. This CDR3 has 17 residues. CDR3 sequence reads: CASSQDPSGGRAYEQFF. The CDR3 DNA reads TGTGCCAGCAGCCAAGATCCTTCCGGCGGGAGGGCCTATGAGCAGTTCTTC.

The chain joins TRBV11-3 to TRBJ2-5; D uncertain. The length of the CDR3 is 14 residues. V was pared by 3 bases and J by 5 bases, with 13 bases between. Germline V gene data show CDR1 as SGHNT and CDR2 as YENEEA. As DNA, the CDR3 is TGTGCCAGCAGCTTCGGGTTCCCCCCGGAGACCCAGTACTTC. It encodes CASSFGFPPETQYF.